Below, 2 T cell receptor beta chains from the same sample are listed, as sequenced in a study of blood T cell repertoires in COVID-19 (TCRdb year 2020). Libraries were built with the immunoSEQ multiplex PCR assay. The table was pulled from immuneACCESS by TCRdb, which kept in-frame rearrangements only. Such tables lose some clones; where checked, under half of the loss comes from unresolved V genes, and the rest has no known cause. Recorded for this sample are about 120,000 clones; around 87% of them occurred a single time. The ten largest clones take up less than 9.5% of the sample. The source material was peripheral blood. The receptors derive from a human donor in a cohort sampled during active COVID-19.

This chain links TRBV11-3 with TRBJ2-1; TRBD1 might be the D (6 bases). V lost 1 base to trimming and J lost 2 bases, with 12 bases between them. This CDR3 is 16 amino acids long. Germline-derived CDR1 and CDR2 are SGHNT and YENEEA. DNA for the CDR3: TGTGCCAGCAGCTTAGGTCTCGGGGACACCTACAATGAGCAGTTCTTC. It yields the protein CASSLGLGDTYNEQFF.

CDR3 nucleotides: TGTGCCAGTAGTTTCGGGGGTGCAAAAGAGACCCAGTACTTC. The encoded protein is CASSFGGAKETQYF. The chain couples TRBV19 to TRBJ2-5; tentative D call: TRBD2 (6 bases). Germline loops: CDR1 LNHDA, CDR2 SQIVND (reference sequence). Between the trimmed V and J ends, which lost 5 bases and 3 bases, there was a span of 13 bases. The CDR3 is 14 residues long.